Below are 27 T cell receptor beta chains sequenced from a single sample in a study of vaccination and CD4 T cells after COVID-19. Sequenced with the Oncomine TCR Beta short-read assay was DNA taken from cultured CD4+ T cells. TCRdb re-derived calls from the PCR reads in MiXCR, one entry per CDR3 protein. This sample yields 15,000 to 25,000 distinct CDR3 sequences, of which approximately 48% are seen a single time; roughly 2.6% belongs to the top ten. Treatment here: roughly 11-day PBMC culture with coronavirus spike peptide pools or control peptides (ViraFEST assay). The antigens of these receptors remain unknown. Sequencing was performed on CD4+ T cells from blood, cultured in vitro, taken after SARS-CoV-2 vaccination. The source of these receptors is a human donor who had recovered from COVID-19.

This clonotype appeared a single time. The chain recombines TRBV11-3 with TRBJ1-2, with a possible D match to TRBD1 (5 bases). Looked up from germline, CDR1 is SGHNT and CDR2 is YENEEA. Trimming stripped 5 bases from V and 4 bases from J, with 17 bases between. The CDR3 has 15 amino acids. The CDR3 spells CASSRGGGAGYGYTF. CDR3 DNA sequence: TGTGCCAGCAGCCGAGGTGGTGGGGCGGGCTATGGCTACACCTTC.

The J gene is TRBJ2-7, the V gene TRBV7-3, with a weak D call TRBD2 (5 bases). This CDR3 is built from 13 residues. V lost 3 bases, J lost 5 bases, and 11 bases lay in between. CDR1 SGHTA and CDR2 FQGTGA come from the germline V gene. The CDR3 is CASSFRGNDEQYF. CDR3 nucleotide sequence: TGTGCCAGCAGCTTTCGGGGTAACGACGAGCAGTACTTC.

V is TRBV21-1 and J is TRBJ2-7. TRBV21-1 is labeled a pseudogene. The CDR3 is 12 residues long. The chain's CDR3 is CASNQSSYEQYF. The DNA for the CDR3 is TGTGCCAGCAACCAGAGCTCCTACGAGCAGTACTTC.

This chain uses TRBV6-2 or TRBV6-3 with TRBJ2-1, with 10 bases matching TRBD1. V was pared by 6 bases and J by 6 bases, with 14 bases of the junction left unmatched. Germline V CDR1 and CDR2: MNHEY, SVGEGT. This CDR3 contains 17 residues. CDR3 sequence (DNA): TGTGCCAGCAGCGCCGAGACAGGGGGCTTCTCTTCCAATGAGCAGTTCTTC. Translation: CASSAETGGFSSNEQFF.

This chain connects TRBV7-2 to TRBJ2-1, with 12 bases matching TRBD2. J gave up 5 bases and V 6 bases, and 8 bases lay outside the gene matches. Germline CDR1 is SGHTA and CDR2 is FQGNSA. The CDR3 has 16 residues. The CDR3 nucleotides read TGTGCCAGCAGGCCGACTAGCGGGAGTGTAAACAATGAGCAGTTCTTC. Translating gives CASRPTSGSVNNEQFF.

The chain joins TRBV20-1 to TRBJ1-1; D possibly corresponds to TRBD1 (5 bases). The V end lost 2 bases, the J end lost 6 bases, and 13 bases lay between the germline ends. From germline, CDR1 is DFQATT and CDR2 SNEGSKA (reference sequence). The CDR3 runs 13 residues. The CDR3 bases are TGCAGTGCTAGAAACGGGGGTCGGGCTGAAGCTTTCTTT. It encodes CSARNGGRAEAFF.

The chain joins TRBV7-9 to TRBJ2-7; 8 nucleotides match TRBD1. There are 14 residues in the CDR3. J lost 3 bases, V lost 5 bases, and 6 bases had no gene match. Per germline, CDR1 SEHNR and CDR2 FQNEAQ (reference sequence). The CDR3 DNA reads TGTGCCAGCAGCCCAGGGGGCGAGTTCTACGAGCAGTACTTC. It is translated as CASSPGGEFYEQYF.

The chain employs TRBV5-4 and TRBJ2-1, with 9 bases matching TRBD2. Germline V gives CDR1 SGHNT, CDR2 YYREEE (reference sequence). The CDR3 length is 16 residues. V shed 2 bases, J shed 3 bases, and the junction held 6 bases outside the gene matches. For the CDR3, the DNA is TGTGCCAGCAGCTTAAAGAGCGGGAGGAACTACAATGAGCAGTTCTTC. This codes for CASSLKSGRNYNEQFF.

The CDR3 reads CSAREVRGGNSPLHF. CDR3 nucleotides: TGCAGTGCTAGAGAGGTTCGGGGGGGTAATTCACCCCTCCACTTT. This chain connects TRBV20-1 to TRBJ1-6; TRBD1 is a possible D gene (5 bases). The V gene's germline CDR1 is DFQATT and CDR2 SNEGSKA (reference sequence). CDR3 size: 15 residues. Trimming stripped 0 bases from V and 6 bases from J, with 12 bases between.

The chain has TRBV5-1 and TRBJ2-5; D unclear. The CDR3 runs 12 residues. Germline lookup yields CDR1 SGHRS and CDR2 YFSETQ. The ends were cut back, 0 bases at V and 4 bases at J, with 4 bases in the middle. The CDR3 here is CASSLGRETQYF. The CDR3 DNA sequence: TGCGCCAGCAGCTTGGGGCGAGAGACCCAGTACTTC.

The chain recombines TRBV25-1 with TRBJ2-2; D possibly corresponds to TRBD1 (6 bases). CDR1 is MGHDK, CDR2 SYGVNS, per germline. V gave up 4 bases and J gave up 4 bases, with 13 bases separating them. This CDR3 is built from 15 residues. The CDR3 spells CASSGSGTLTGELFF. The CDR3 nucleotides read TGTGCCAGCAGTGGGAGTGGGACACTCACCGGGGAGCTGTTTTTT.

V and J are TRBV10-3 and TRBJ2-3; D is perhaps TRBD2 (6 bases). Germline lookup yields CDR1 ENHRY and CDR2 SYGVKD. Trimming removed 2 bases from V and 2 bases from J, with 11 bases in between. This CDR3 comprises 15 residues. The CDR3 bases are TGTGCCATCAGTGAGCAGGAGGGGTTCACAGATACGCAGTATTTT. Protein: CAISEQEGFTDTQYF.

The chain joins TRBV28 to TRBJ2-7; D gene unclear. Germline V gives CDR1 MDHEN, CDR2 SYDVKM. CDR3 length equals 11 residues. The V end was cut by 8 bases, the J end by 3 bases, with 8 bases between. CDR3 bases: TGTGCCAGCTCCAGACACTACGAGCAGTACTTC. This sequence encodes CASSRHYEQYF.

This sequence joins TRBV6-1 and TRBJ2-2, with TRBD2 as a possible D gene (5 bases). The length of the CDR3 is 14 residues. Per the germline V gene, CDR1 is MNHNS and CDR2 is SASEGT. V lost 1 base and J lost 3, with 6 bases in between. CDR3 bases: TGTGCCAGCAGTGAAGGCGGGTACACCGGGGAGCTGTTTTTT. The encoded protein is CASSEGGYTGELFF.

The CDR3 here is CASSQSQGSSYNEQFF. Here the CDR3 DNA reads TGCGCCAGCAGTCAATCACAGGGGAGCTCCTACAATGAGCAGTTCTTC. The chain is built from TRBV23-1 and TRBJ2-1; TRBD1 matches 7 bases. TRBV23-1 is flagged as an ORF with uncertain function. The CDR3 length is 16 residues. The ends lost 0 bases at V and 0 bases at J; junction bases unmatched: 2.

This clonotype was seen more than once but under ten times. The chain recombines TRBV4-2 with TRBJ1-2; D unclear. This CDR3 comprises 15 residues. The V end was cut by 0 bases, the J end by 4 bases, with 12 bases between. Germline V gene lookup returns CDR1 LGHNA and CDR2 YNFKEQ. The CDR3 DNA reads TGTGCCAGCAGCCAAGATCGGTCCGGTGGCTATGGCTACACCTTC. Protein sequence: CASSQDRSGGYGYTF.

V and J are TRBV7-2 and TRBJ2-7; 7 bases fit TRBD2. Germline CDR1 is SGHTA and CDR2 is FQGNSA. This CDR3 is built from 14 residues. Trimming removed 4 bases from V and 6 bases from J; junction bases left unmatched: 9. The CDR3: CASSSTFSGGEQYF. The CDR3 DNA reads TGTGCCAGCAGCTCCACTTTTTCGGGGGGCGAGCAGTACTTC.

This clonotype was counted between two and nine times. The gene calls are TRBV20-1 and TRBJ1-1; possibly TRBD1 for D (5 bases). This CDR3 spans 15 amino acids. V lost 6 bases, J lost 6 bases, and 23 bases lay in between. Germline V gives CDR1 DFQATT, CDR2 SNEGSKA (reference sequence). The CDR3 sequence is CSAQRAFWGSAEAFF. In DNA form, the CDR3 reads TGCAGTGCGCAGAGGGCGTTTTGGGGGTCCGCTGAAGCTTTCTTT.

The CDR3 coding sequence is TGTGCCAGCAGCGAACCGGTGGGTATGTACAATGAGCAGTTCTTC. Its translation is CASSEPVGMYNEQFF. The J gene is TRBJ2-1, the V gene TRBV7-2; D is ambiguous. Looked up from germline, CDR1 is SGHTA and CDR2 is FQGNSA. Trimming pared 5 bases from V and 4 bases from J, leaving 15 bases between. This CDR3 is 15 amino acids long.

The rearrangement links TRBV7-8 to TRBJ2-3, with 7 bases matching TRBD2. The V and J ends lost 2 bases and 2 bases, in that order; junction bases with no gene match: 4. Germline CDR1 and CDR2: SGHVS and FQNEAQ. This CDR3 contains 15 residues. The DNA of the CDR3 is TGTGCCAGCAGCTTACTCGGGGGGTACACAGATACGCAGTATTTT. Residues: CASSLLGGYTDTQYF.

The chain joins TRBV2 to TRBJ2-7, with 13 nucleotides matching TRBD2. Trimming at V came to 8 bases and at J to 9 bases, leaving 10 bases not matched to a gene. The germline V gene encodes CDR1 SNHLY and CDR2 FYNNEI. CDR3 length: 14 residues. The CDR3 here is CASLTGTSGNRQYF. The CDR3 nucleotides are TGTGCCAGCCTAACCGGGACTAGCGGGAACCGGCAGTACTTC.

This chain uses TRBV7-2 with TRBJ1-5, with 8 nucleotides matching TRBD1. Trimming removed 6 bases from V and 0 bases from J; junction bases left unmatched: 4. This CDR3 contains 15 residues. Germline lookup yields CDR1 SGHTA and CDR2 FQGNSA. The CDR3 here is CASRTGAASNQPQHF. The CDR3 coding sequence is TGTGCCAGCAGGACAGGGGCCGCTAGCAATCAGCCCCAGCATTTT.

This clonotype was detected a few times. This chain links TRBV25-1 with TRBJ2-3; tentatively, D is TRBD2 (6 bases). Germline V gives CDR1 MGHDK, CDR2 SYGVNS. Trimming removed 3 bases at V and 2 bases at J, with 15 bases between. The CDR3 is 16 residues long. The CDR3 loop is CASSETGTANTDTQYF. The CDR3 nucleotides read TGTGCCAGCAGTGAGACTGGGACTGCAAACACAGATACGCAGTATTTT.

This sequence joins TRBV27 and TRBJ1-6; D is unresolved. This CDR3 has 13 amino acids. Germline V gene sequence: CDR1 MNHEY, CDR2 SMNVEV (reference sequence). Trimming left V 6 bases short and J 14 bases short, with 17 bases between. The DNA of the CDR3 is TGTGCCAGCAGCCCCCGGGAGACGGGAACCCTCCACTTT. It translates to CASSPRETGTLHF.

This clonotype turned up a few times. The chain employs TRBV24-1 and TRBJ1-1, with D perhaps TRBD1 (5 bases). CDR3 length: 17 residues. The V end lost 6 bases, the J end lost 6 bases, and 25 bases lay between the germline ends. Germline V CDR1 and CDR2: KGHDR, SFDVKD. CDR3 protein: CATSYRQGVIRRPEAFF. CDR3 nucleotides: TGTGCCACCAGTTATCGGCAGGGTGTGATCCGACGGCCTGAAGCTTTCTTT.

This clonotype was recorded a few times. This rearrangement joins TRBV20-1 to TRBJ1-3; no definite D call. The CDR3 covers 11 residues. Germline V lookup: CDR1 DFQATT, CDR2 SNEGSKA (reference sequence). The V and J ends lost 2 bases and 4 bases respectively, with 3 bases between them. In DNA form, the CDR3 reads TGCAGTGCTAGATCCGGAAACACCATATATTTT. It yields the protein CSARSGNTIYF.

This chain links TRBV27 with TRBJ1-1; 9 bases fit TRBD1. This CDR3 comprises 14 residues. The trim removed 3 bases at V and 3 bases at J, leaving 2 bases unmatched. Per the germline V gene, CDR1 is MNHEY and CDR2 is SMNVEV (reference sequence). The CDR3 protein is CASSFRTGDTEAFF. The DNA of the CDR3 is TGTGCCAGCAGTTTTAGGACAGGGGACACTGAAGCTTTCTTT.